This T cell receptor beta chain derives from a study of blood T cell dynamics during melanoma immunotherapy (dated by TCRdb to about 2020). General notes on the study: The patients had metastatic melanoma and were given first-line pembrolizumab or nivolumab plus ipilimumab as standard of care in the United Kingdom. To identify early correlates of response, the study profiled peripheral T cell receptor repertoires in patients with metastatic melanoma before and after one cycle of checkpoint inhibitor therapy. Consecutive patients formed a training cohort, and a further independent group of patients from the same centre was pooled into an external validation set. Overall results and qualifications from the work: The study could not determine whether the T cell clones driving repertoire changes were melanoma-specific or reflected general immune activation. Unlike progressors, patients who went on to achieve disease control showed a bifurcated reorganization of the PBMC repertoire at W3, with either increased clonality or increased diversity. The relatively small sample size was acknowledged as a potential limitation on generalization of the results.

The time point label corresponds to: pre-treatment baseline. Blood samples were taken before treatment (T0) and at week 3 (W3), following the first cycle of checkpoint blockade. Except for a couple of patients with rapid clinical progression, response was assessed 12 weeks after the first infusion by RECIST 1.1; disease control meant complete response, partial response or stable disease. Patients with prior systemic cancer treatment, concomitant immunosuppressant therapy or synchronous other active malignancies were excluded. To track both circulating cells and T cell turnover, TCR beta was sequenced from bulk PBMC as well as from plasma cell-free DNA. PBMC were isolated from blood with Lymphoprep and SepMate tubes, followed by red cell lysis. DNA from PBMC and sorted T cell subsets was extracted with QIAamp DNA Blood Mini kits. Every bulk PBMC sample had a fixed 350 ng of DNA loaded. TCR beta CDR3 sequences were amplified from genomic DNA with the immunoSEQ TCRb Assay kit following manufacturer instructions. The KAPA Library Quantification Kit for Illumina platforms was used to quantify pooled libraries by qPCR. Pooled libraries were clustered at roughly 0.6-1.2 pM and sequenced on an Illumina NextSeq 500. From the authors' description of their analysis: Analysis of the TCR data relied on immunoSEQ ANALYZER and the R LymphoSeq package. A rearrangement efficiency score was calculated as productive divided by the sum of productive and non-productive CDR3 sequences. Within each patient, timepoints were compared pairwise for clonality, measured with the Gini coefficient, and for diversity, measured with the Renyi index at alpha=1. Clonal relatedness, based on an edit distance of 3, and repertoire similarity, based on the Bhattacharyya coefficient, were both computed in LymphoSeq. Linear discriminant analysis on week-3 changes in clonality and diversity was built with the R MASS and caret packages to classify response. This immuneACCESS table, as held by TCRdb, lists in-frame sequences with V and J called but not all clones. Of the missing ones, under half trace to an unresolved V gene in checked studies; the others have no known cause. The DNA was the basis for D and trimming; V, J and clone size are from that table. The table for this sample lists more than 6,500 clones; approximately 83% of them were counted only once. The ten largest make up approximately 16% of the sample.

At the junction V is shortened by 4 bases and J by 2 bases, with 13 bases in between. There are 15 amino acids in the CDR3, from cysteine to phenylalanine inclusive. Only the CDR3 region is kept as DNA, spanning 45 bases read in frame from base 1. Looking up the germline V gene yields CDR1 SGDLS and CDR2 YYNGEE. The table lists this clone with a few counts. It has no known antigen specificity. The sample holds no much larger clone one base away, and base qualities are not on file. The chain is encoded by TRBV9 joined to TRBJ1-3; the D gene is not confidently resolved. This TCR was recovered from a human donor with melanoma. The sample here was blood, taken from a patient treated with checkpoint blockade. The sequenced DNA: TGTGCCAGCAGCCCTAGGGCCGAAACTGGAAACACCATATATTTT. It is translated as CASSPRAETGNTIYF.